This T cell receptor (beta chain) was retrieved from a study of T cell repertoires in ileal Crohn's disease (dated by TCRdb to about 2019). At the level of the whole study: Median disease duration was around 7.9 years, and about 36% of patients were identified as active smokers at the time of surgery. Surgery was performed for a complication in all patients, with stricturing disease in about 60% and penetrating disease in approximately 40%. Postoperative therapy was given to about half of the patients, with thiopurines administered to about a dozen patients and anti-TNF agents administered to under 20 patients. A prospective multicentre cohort supplied the 57 Crohn's disease patients whose TCR repertoires were analysed. The study ran alongside a multicentre cohort designed to identify predictors of early endoscopic recurrence after ileocolonic resection. A Rutgeerts score higher than i0 was the definition used for endoscopic postoperative recurrence. A total of 171 mucosal samples from about 50 patients were sequenced, with samples obtained at several locations on the surgical specimen and at postoperative endoscopy.

Eligible patients were adults with ileal or ileocolonic Crohn's disease who had an indication for ileocolonic resection. Whole ileal mucosal biopsies were kept frozen at -80 degrees C prior to DNA extraction. Genomic DNA was extracted from frozen whole biopsies with a TRizol-based method and quantified on a NanoDrop 2000 spectrophotometer. To note about this clone: Its antigen remains undetermined. No much larger clone exists at a distance of one base, and base qualities are not known.

Compared with germline, V lacks 4 bases and J lacks 4 bases; bases without a gene match: 2. From cysteine to valine, the CDR3 is 13 amino acids long. Only the CDR3 portion is preserved as DNA: 39 bases, with reading frame beginning at the first base. CDR1 and CDR2 (KGHSY, FQNENV) derive from the germline V gene. Roughly 540 nanograms of biopsy DNA per sample were submitted for commercial TCRB immunosequencing. Adaptive Biotechnology amplified CDR3 regions from genomic DNA with a two-step multiplex PCR that controlled for amplification bias. Primers for every V and J gene segment were used in the first PCR, and barcodes and Illumina adapters were added in the second PCR. CDR3 libraries were sequenced on an Illumina instrument. The source study handled its data this way. Analysis combined the vendor-provided pipelines with custom analysis of raw data in R/Bioconductor under R version 3.3.0. Clonality, which ranges from 0 to 1, was calculated as the inverse of the normalised Shannon entropy across all productive clones. High-frequency clones were defined as the share of the repertoire occupied by the top 100 clones, with only clones passing a 95% confidence test being retained. The Simpson index measured repertoire diversity, and the Morisita-Horn index measured overlap between samples. Sourced from immuneACCESS, this table was stored by TCRdb with only in-frame sequences that have V and J called. A share of the clones is absent; for the studies checked, an unresolved V gene accounts for under half, and the remainder has no known explanation. V, J and clone size are taken as reported in that table, and D and trimming were inferred from the DNA itself. Counted in this sample were some 6,000 clones; 95% of them appeared once. Of the sample, just over 0.3% falls within the top ten clones.

The investigation overall reported the following: Mucosal CD4 and CD8 T cells were sorted and sequenced only in a subgroup of patients, the size of which was not stated. More high-frequency clones were carried by sorted CD8 T cells than by CD4 T cells, suggesting that mucosal expansions were mainly CD8. Higher high-frequency clone percentages at surgery were associated with endoscopic recurrence; all patients with clonality above 26.8% (18/57) had recurrence. Patients who were active smokers at surgery had a significantly higher proportion of clonal expansions than non-smokers (around 24% vs 18%, p=0.02).

Rearrangement joined TRBV16 to TRBJ2-7, with 9 middle bases fitting TRBD1. The specimen was ileal tissue. The receptor was isolated from an adult with Crohn's disease. The sequence in DNA is TGTGCCAGCAGCCGGGACAGGGTTTACGAGCAGTACGTC. It is translated as CASSRDRVYEQYV.